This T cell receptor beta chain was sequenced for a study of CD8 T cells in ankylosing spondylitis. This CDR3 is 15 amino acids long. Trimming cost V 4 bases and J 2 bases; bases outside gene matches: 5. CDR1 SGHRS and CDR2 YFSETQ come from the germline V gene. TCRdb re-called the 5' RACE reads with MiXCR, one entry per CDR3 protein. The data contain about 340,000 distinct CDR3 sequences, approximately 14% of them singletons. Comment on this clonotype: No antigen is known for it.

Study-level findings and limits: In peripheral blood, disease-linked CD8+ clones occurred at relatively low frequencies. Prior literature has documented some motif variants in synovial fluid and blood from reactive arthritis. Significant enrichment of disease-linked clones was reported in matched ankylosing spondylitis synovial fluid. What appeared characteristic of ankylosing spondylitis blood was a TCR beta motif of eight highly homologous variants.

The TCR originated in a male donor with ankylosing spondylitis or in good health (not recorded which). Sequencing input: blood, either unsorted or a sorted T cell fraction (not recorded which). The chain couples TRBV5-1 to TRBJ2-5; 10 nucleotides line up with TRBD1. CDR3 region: CASSLDRGDQETQYF. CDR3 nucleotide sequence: TGCGCCAGCAGCCTGGACAGGGGGGATCAAGAGACCCAGTACTTC.